This T cell receptor (beta chain) stems from a study of shared clonotypes between healthy human individuals. Study findings and constraints: Of the naive CD4 clonotypes, roughly 5.5% were shared across a few donors.

This clone was observed a single time. Its antigen is not identified. This table comes from immunoSEQ multiplex PCR, and its TCRdb copy is limited to in-frame clones, with some not included. The sample has about 1 million clones, approximately 68% seen once. V shed 1 base and J shed 5 bases, with 13 bases lying between them. Germline V gene lookup returns CDR1 SGHAT and CDR2 FQNNGV. The CDR3 consists of 15 residues. The sample taken for sequencing was memory CD4+ T cells sorted from blood. This sample's subset: CD45RA-negative fraction. The TCR originated in a young man in good health. The J gene is TRBJ2-3, the V gene TRBV11-2; TRBD2 might be the D (6 bases). CDR3 sequence (DNA): TGTGCCAGCAGCTTAGTAGTACTAGCTGGAGATACGCAGTATTTT. Protein: CASSLVVLAGDTQYF.